This T cell receptor beta chain was captured by sequencing in a study of cytomegalovirus exposure and HLA in healthy donors. The study's findings and limits: The authors enumerated around 150 TCR beta chains as linked to cytomegalovirus. Through in vitro validation, a few CMV-associated chains were shown to be specific for CMV antigens.

The donors belonged to the 120-subject validation cohort, separate from the approximately 700-subject first cohort. The V and J ends lost 7 bases and 0 bases, in that order; junction bases with no gene match: 8. In germline, CDR1 is SGDLS, CDR2 YYNGEE. The CDR3 has 15 residues. The method was immunoSEQ multiplex PCR; TCRdb's version includes in-frame clones alone and lacks a portion of them. This sample has about 330,000 clones; roughly 90% occur once, and the top ten carry more than 0.9%. Note on this clone: The target antigen is unknown.

The rearrangement links TRBV9 to TRBJ2-3, with 7 positions matching TRBD2. Input material: PBMCs. This receptor was obtained from a woman in her twenties or thirties in good health and CMV-seropositive. Here the CDR3 reads CASVRGKASTDTQYF. The CDR3 nucleotides read TGTGCCAGCGTGCGGGGGAAGGCTAGCACAGATACGCAGTATTTT.